The rows below give T cell receptor beta chains drawn from one sample of a study of T cell responses to AZD1222 COVID-19 vaccine. Generated by immunoSEQ multiplex PCR, the TCRdb table keeps only in-frame clones and is missing some. The sample holds tens of thousands of clones, around 90% seen once. The sequencing used peripheral blood, collected on day 0 of AZD1222 vaccination. The receptors were sampled from an adult in good health. Each CDR3 is given with its conserved first and last residue. The D gene is left open where the match is weak. Clone size is given for some rows only: seen once, a few or many times, or a class if the clone is expanded.

clone size,D gene,V gene,J gene,CDR3 protein,CDR3 DNA
.,TRBD1,TRBV3-1/TRBV3-2,TRBJ1-1,CASSPRVGQGGTTNTEAFF,TGTGCCAGCAGCCCTAGGGTTGGACAGGGGGGTACTACGAACACTGAAGCTTTCTTT
.,TRBD1,TRBV4-3,TRBJ2-2,CASSQDGQGAGELFF,TGCGCCAGCAGCCAAGATGGACAGGGGGCCGGGGAGCTGTTTTTT
.,.,TRBV6-6,TRBJ2-5,CASSDREGETQYF,TGTGCCAGCAGTGACAGAGAGGGGGAGACCCAGTACTTC
.,TRBD1,TRBV25-1,TRBJ2-2,CASSDSRGPTGELFF,TGTGCCAGCAGTGACTCCAGGGGGCCCACCGGGGAGCTGTTTTTT
.,.,TRBV18,TRBJ2-7,CASSQGSPNYEQYF,TGTGCCAGCTCTCAGGGTTCCCCCAACTACGAGCAGTACTTC
.,.,TRBV12-3/TRBV12-4,TRBJ1-2,CASSLGQVLGYTF,TGTGCCAGCAGCCTTGGGCAGGTACTTGGCTACACCTTC
.,.,TRBV18,TRBJ2-2,CASSPRPGPGGELFF,TGTGCCAGCTCACCCCGTCCCGGCCCCGGCGGGGAGCTGTTTTTT
.,TRBD1,TRBV12-3/TRBV12-4,TRBJ1-1,CASSLTQTGEAFF,TGTGCCAGCAGTTTAACCCAGACAGGGGAAGCTTTCTTT
.,.,TRBV19,TRBJ2-7,CASSISLRREQYF,TGTGCCAGTAGTATAAGTCTCAGGAGGGAGCAGTACTTC
.,.,TRBV7-4,TRBJ1-5,CASSATVYSANSNQPQHF,TGTGCCAGCAGCGCGACAGTATATTCCGCAAATAGCAATCAGCCCCAGCATTTT
.,.,TRBV28,TRBJ1-1,CASSFQSTEAFF,TGTGCCAGCAGTTTCCAGAGCACTGAAGCTTTCTTT
.,.,TRBV6-2/TRBV6-3,TRBJ1-1,CASSRRGAEAFF,TGTGCCAGCAGCAGAAGGGGCGCTGAAGCTTTCTTT
.,TRBD1,TRBV13,TRBJ1-6,CASSLGQGADSPLHF,TGTGCCAGCAGCTTAGGCCAGGGGGCAGATTCACCCCTCCACTTT
.,.,TRBV7-9,TRBJ1-1,CASSLDVTGRAFF,TGTGCCAGCAGCTTAGACGTAACAGGGCGGGCTTTCTTT
.,TRBD2,TRBV11-2,TRBJ2-7,CASSLGRGTWEQYF,TGTGCCAGCAGCTTAGGGCGGGGGACCTGGGAGCAGTACTTC
.,.,TRBV7-9,TRBJ1-2,CASSSGQNRLLNYGYTF,TGTGCCAGCAGCTCCGGACAGAACCGCCTACTAAACTATGGCTACACCTTC
.,TRBD1,TRBV5-4,TRBJ2-1,CASSREPGQDYNEQFF,TGTGCCAGCAGCCGAGAACCGGGACAGGACTACAATGAGCAGTTCTTC
.,.,TRBV18,TRBJ2-7,CASSPPGTHASYEQYF,TGTGCCAGCTCACCGCCCGGGACACATGCCTCCTACGAGCAGTACTTC
.,.,TRBV5-4,TRBJ2-2,CASRSQVDTGELFF,TGTGCCAGCAGATCTCAGGTGGACACCGGGGAGCTGTTTTTT
.,.,TRBV14,TRBJ2-1,CASSQAGSYNEQFF,TGTGCCAGCAGCCAGGCAGGCTCCTACAATGAGCAGTTCTTC
.,.,TRBV29-1,TRBJ1-2,CSVEDREDYGYTF,TGCAGCGTTGAAGATAGAGAAGACTATGGCTACACCTTC
.,TRBD1,TRBV4-3,TRBJ1-2,CAIGTGWGYTF,TGCGCCATAGGGACAGGGTGGGGCTACACCTTC
.,.,TRBV7-2,TRBJ2-5,CASSLGGAQETQYF,TGTGCCAGCAGCTTAGGCGGGGCCCAAGAGACCCAGTACTTC
.,.,TRBV5-6,TRBJ1-6,CASSLQAVFSPLHF,TGTGCCAGCAGCTTGCAGGCGGTTTTTTCACCCCTCCACTTT
.,.,TRBV7-9,TRBJ1-2,CASSPADEHYGYTF,TGTGCCAGCAGCCCAGCCGACGAACACTATGGCTACACCTTC
.,.,TRBV27,TRBJ1-2,CASSPSAGPYGYTF,TGTGCCAGCAGCCCGTCAGCGGGCCCCTATGGCTACACCTTC
.,.,TRBV7-3,TRBJ1-4,CASSLRGRNEKLFF,TGTGCCAGCAGCTTACGAGGAAGAAATGAAAAACTGTTTTTT
.,.,TRBV18,TRBJ2-7,CASSPGGQPYEQYF,TGTGCCAGCTCACCGGGGGGACAGCCCTACGAGCAGTACTTC
.,TRBD1,TRBV5-5,TRBJ2-7,CASSLKDRGFEQYF,TGTGCCAGCAGCTTAAAGGACAGGGGGTTCGAGCAGTACTTC
.,.,TRBV19,TRBJ1-2,CASGGYTF,TGTGCCAGCGGGGGCTACACCTTC
.,.,TRBV7-9,TRBJ1-4,CASSLVPEGLFF,TGTGCCAGCAGCTTAGTGCCCGAGGGACTGTTTTTT
.,TRBD2,TRBV2,TRBJ2-1,CASSELAGAYNEQFF,TGTGCCAGCAGTGAACTAGCGGGGGCTTACAATGAGCAGTTCTTC
.,.,TRBV5-1,TRBJ1-5,CASSLDGDSNQPQHF,TGCGCCAGCAGCTTGGACGGAGATAGCAATCAGCCCCAGCATTTT
.,.,TRBV19,TRBJ1-5,CASSGGGTQPQHF,TGTGCCAGTAGTGGCGGGGGAACACAGCCCCAGCATTTT
once,.,TRBV2,TRBJ1-5,CASKEGSMNQPQHF,TGTGCCAGCAAGGAAGGGTCCATGAATCAGCCCCAGCATTTT
.,.,TRBV14,TRBJ1-1,CASSQTGWTEAFF,TGTGCCAGCAGCCAAACAGGGTGGACTGAAGCTTTCTTT
.,.,TRBV3-1/TRBV3-2,TRBJ1-2,CASSQSSYGYTF,TGTGCCAGCAGCCAGAGCTCCTATGGCTACACCTTC
.,.,TRBV19,TRBJ2-4,CASSIGRASLSGGWIQYF,TGTGCCAGTAGTATAGGGCGGGCTAGCCTAAGCGGTGGATGGATTCAGTACTTC
.,TRBD1,TRBV12-3/TRBV12-4,TRBJ1-2,CASTLTGANGYTF,TGTGCCAGCACCCTGACAGGGGCAAATGGCTACACCTTC
.,.,TRBV24-1,TRBJ2-2,CATSDSWYTNTGELFF,TGTGCCACCAGTGATTCTTGGTACACGAACACCGGGGAGCTGTTTTTT
.,.,TRBV19,TRBJ2-7,CASSQWRAQIRPQHEQYF,TGTGCCAGTAGCCAATGGAGGGCCCAAATACGGCCCCAACACGAGCAGTACTTC
.,.,TRBV5-4,TRBJ2-5,CASSLNGNLGETQYF,TGTGCCAGCAGCTTGAACGGGAACCTTGGGGAGACCCAGTACTTC